This TCR beta chain appears in the sequencing data of a study of blood T cells in healthy people across ages. Background on the study: About one barcoded beta molecule per two T cells was captured by template switching.

A minimum of 7 million PBMCs was isolated per sample. CDR1 is DFQATT, CDR2 SNEGSKA, per germline (reference sequence). The ends lost 3 bases at V and 7 bases at J; junction bases unmatched: 5. CDR3 size: 13 residues. PCR was performed a second time for about 6 to 12 cycles using a sample-barcoded 5' primer and a J-beta primer mix. TCRdb reprocessed the 5' RACE reads via MiXCR and lists one record per CDR3 protein. Of about 1,400,000 distinct CDR3 sequences listed, around 59% are singletons. V usage is TRBV20-1 and J usage is TRBJ2-1; TRBD2 aligns across 8 bases. The TCR comes from a man aged 18 to 29 in good health. Material for sequencing was blood. The CDR3 reads CSARETSVNEQFF. CDR3 DNA sequence: TGCAGTGCTAGGGAGACTAGCGTGAATGAGCAGTTCTTC.